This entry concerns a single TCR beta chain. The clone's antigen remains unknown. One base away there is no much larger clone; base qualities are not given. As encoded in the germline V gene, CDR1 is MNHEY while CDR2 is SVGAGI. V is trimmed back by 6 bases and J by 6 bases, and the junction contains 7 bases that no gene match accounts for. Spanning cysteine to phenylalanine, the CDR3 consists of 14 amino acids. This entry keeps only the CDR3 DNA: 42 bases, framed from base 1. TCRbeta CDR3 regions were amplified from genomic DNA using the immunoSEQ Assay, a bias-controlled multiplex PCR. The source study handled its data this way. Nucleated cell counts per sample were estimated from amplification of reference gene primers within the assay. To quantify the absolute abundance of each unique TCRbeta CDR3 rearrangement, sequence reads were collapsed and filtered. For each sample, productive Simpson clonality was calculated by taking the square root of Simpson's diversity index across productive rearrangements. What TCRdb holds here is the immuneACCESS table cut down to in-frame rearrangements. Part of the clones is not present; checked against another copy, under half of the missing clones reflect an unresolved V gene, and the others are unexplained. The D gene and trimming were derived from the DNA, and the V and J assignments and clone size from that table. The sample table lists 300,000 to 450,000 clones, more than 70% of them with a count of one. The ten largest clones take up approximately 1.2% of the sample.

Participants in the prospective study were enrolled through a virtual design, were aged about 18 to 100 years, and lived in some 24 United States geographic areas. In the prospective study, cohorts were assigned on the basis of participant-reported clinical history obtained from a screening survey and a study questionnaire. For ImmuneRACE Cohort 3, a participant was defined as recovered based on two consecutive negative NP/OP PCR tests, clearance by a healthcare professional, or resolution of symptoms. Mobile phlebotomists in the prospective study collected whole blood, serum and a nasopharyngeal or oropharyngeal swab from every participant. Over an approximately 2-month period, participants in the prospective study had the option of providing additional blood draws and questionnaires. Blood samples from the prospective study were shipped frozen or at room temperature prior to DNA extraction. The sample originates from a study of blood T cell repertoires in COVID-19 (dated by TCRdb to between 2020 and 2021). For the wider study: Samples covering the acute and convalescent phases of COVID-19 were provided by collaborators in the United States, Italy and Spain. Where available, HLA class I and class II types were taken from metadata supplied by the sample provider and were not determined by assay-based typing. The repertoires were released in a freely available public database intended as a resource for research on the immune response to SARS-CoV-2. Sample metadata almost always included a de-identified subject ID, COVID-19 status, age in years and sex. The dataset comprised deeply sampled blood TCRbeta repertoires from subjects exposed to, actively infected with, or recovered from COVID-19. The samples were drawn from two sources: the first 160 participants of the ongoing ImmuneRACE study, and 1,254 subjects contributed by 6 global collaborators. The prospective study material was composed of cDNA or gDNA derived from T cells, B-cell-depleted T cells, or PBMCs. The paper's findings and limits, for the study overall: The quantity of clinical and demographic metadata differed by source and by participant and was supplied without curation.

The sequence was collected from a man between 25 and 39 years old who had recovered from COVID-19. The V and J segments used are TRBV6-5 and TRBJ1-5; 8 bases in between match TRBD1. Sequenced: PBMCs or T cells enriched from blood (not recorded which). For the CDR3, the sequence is CASSSGQGGQPQHF. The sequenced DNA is TGTGCCAGCAGCTCCGGACAGGGTGGTCAGCCCCAGCATTTT.